Included here is one TCR beta chain sequence, with context. Its matching antigen is unknown. The data originate from a study of cytomegalovirus exposure and HLA in healthy donors. Study-wide background: An early release of data contained 75 million to 100 million unique TCRs, which came from HLA-typed donors.

Whole-study results and caveats: Donor immune exposure was known only as CMV serostatus. Earlier analysis found most TCR beta V segments productive about 90% or about 30% of the time.

Trimming took 2 bases from V and 4 from J, leaving 8 bases between them. Germline-derived CDR1 and CDR2 are GTSNPN and SVGIG (reference sequence). The CDR3 is made up of 12 amino acids. Use of 60 Vbeta and 13 Jbeta primers characterized the PCR. Profiling relied on immunoSEQ multiplex PCR, and the TCRdb table lists in-frame clones only, not all of them. The sample contains fewer than 150,000 clones, roughly 72% of which appear only once. This rearrangement joins TRBV30 to TRBJ1-1; D is ambiguous. The TCR was taken from a woman aged 40 to 50 in good health and CMV-seropositive. Material for sequencing was PBMCs. CDR3 sequence: CAWSSGITEAFF. CDR3 sequence (DNA): TGTGCCTGGAGTAGCGGCATCACTGAAGCTTTCTTT.